A single T cell receptor beta chain is shown here with its context. This sample was included in a study of PD-1 and CTLA-4 blockade in melanoma. Using immunoSEQ multiplex PCR, the repertoire was profiled, and TCRdb retains in-frame clones only, with some absent. This table holds about 28,000 clones, around 93% found once. V trimming: 0 bases; J trimming: 7 bases; junction bases outside the gene matches: 4. CDR3 length: 16 amino acids. Germline loops: CDR1 LNHNV, CDR2 YYDKDF (reference sequence). The TCR originated in a human donor with melanoma. The genes are TRBV15 and TRBJ1-4; 11 nucleotides match TRBD1. The source was CD8+ T cells from peripheral blood, collected from a patient given anti-PD-1 treatment. The CDR3 here is CATSRESGTGGEKLFF. The CDR3 DNA reads as TGTGCCACCAGCAGAGAGTCGGGGACAGGGGGTGAAAAACTGTTTTTT.